The 5 T cell receptor beta chains below come from one sample, sequenced in a study of shared clonotypes between healthy human individuals. The table came from immunoSEQ multiplex PCR; TCRdb's copy has only in-frame clones and leaves some out. Here the sample spans nearly 2 million clones, roughly 95% being singletons. The naive CD8 subset, CD45RO-negative cells positively selected for CCR7, excluded terminally differentiated effector memory CD45RA+ cells. The material sequenced was naive CD8+ T cells sorted from blood. The source of these receptors is a man aged 18-30 years in good health.

The chain recombines TRBV4-3 with TRBJ2-7; TRBD2 aligns across 11 bases. The CDR3 has 18 residues. CDR1 and CDR2 (germline): LGHNA, YSLEER. V was pared by 4 bases and J by 0 bases, with 11 bases of the junction left unmatched. The CDR3 here is CASSPEGGLAESSYEQYF. DNA of the CDR3: TGCGCCAGCAGCCCCGAGGGGGGACTAGCGGAGAGCTCCTACGAGCAGTACTTC.

This clone is a singleton in its sample. V and J are TRBV6-1 and TRBJ2-1; possible D gene TRBD2, 6 bases. CDR1 is MNHNS, CDR2 SASEGT, per germline. The V end was cut by 1 base, the J end by 6 bases, with 25 bases between. This CDR3 spans 19 amino acids. The CDR3 sequence is CASSEVSVGTAGWFNEQFF. The CDR3 region has the DNA TGTGCCAGCAGTGAAGTTTCGGTGGGGACGGCGGGATGGTTCAATGAGCAGTTCTTC.

The rearrangement uses TRBV7-9 and TRBJ2-7; 11 nucleotides agree with TRBD1. V trimming: 0 bases; J trimming: 4 bases; junction bases outside the gene matches: 5. The length of the CDR3 is 16 residues. Per the germline V gene, CDR1 is SEHNR and CDR2 is FQNEAQ (reference sequence). CDR3 coding DNA: TGTGCCAGCAGCTTAGCGGGACAGGGGGACCGATACGAGCAGTACTTC. Residues: CASSLAGQGDRYEQYF.

The chain has TRBV7-8 and TRBJ1-1; D remains unclear. CDR3 length: 13 residues. Germline V gene lookup returns CDR1 SGHVS and CDR2 FQNEAQ. V was clipped by 5 bases and J by 0 bases, with 7 bases between them. The CDR3 DNA sequence: TGTGCCAGCAGCCTCCTTGTGAACACTGAAGCTTTCTTT. It is translated as CASSLLVNTEAFF.

For this clone: The same CDR3 can be traced to other DNA sequences in this sample. The chain links TRBV4-1 to TRBJ1-1; D is possibly TRBD1 (5 bases). Germline CDR1 is MGHRA and CDR2 is YSYEKL. V lost 1 base and J 1 base, leaving 7 bases between the germline ends. The CDR3 is 14 amino acids. The CDR3 region is CASSQGDGNTEAFF. The DNA of the CDR3 is TGCGCCAGCAGCCAAGGGGACGGGAACACTGAAGCTTTCTTT.